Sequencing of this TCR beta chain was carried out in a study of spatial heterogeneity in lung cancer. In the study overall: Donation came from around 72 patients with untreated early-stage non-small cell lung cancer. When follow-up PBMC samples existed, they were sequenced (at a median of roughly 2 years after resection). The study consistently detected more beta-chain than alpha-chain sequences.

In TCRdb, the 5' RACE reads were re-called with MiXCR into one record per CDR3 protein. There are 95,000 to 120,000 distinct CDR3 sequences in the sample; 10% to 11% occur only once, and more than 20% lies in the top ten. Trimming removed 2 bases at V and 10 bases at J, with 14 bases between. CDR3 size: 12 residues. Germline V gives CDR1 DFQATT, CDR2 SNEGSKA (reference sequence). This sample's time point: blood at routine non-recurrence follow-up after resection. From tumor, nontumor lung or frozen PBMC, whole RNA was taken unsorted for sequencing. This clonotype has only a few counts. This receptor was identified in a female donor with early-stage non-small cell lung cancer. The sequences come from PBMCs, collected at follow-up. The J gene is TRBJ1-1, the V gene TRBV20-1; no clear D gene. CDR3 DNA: TGCAGTGCTAGACCCGGTTCGCTTATAGCTTTCTTT. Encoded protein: CSARPGSLIAFF.